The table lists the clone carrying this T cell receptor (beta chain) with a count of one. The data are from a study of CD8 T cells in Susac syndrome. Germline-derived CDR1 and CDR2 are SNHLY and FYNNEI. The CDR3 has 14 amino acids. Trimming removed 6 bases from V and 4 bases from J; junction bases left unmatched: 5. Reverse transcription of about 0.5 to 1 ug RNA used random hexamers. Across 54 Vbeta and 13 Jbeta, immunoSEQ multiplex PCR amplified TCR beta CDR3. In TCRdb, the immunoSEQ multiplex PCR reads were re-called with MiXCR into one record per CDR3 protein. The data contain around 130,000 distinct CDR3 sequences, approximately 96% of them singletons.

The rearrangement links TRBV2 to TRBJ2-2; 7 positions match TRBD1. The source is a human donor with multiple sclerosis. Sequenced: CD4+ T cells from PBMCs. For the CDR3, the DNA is TGTGCCAGCAGGTTAAACAGGGGCACCGGGGAGCTGTTTTTT. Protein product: CASRLNRGTGELFF.